The 25 T cell receptor beta chains below come from one sample, sequenced in a study of cytotoxic CD8 clonotypes in ibrutinib-treated CLL. The method was immunoSEQ multiplex PCR; TCRdb's version includes in-frame clones alone and lacks a portion of them. In the table there are 20,000 to 30,000 clones, 69% of which are singletons. The source was PBMCs, collected at disease progression, from a patient treated with ibrutinib. These receptors were obtained from a human donor with chronic lymphocytic leukemia.

The chain recombines TRBV7-6 with TRBJ1-1; D might be TRBD1 (5 bases). The CDR3 extends over 15 amino acids. V was trimmed by 7 bases and J by 3 bases, leaving 18 bases between them. The V gene's germline CDR1 is SGHVS and CDR2 FNYEAQ. The chain's CDR3 is CASTRPRESHTEAFF. The CDR3 nucleotides read TGTGCCAGCACACGACCCAGGGAGTCCCACACTGAAGCTTTCTTT.

This clone was recorded a few times. CDR3 DNA sequence: TGTGCCAGCAGCTTAGCTAAGGATACGCAGTATTTT. The encoded protein is CASSLAKDTQYF. The J gene is TRBJ2-3, the V gene TRBV7-9; D remains unclear. The CDR3 is made up of 12 amino acids. CDR1 is SEHNR, CDR2 FQNEAQ, per germline (reference sequence). The germline V and J ends were trimmed by 0 bases and 6 bases, with 4 bases remaining between them. The whole variable domain, remainder taken from reference TRBV7-9 and TRBJ2-3, is DTGVSQNPRHKITKRGQNVTFRCDPISEHNRLYWYRQTLGQGPEFLTYFQNEAQLEKSRLLSDRFSAERPKGSFSTLEIQRTEQGDSAMYLCASSLAKDTQYFGPGTRLTVL.

The genes are TRBV29-1 and TRBJ1-2; D gene uncertain. Deletions cut 0 bases from V and 4 bases from J, with 6 bases between. The CDR3 spans 12 residues. Germline values: CDR1 SQVTM, CDR2 ANQGSEA. CDR3 sequence: CSVEDQSYGYTF. The DNA for the CDR3 is TGCAGCGTTGAAGATCAAAGCTATGGCTACACCTTC.

The V and J genes are TRBV29-1 and TRBJ1-2; D unclear. V shed 8 bases and J shed 4 bases, with 17 bases lying between them. The germline V gene encodes CDR1 SQVTM and CDR2 ANQGSEA. CDR3 size: 13 residues. The CDR3 spells CSTLVEVRYGYTF. CDR3 nucleotides: TGCAGCACCCTTGTGGAGGTTCGCTATGGCTACACCTTC.

This clone was observed once. V and J are TRBV4-1 and TRBJ2-3; 7 bases are a match to TRBD2. Germline trimming cut 6 bases from V and 4 bases from J; bases unmatched to any gene: 22. Per the germline V gene, CDR1 is MGHRA and CDR2 is YSYEKL. The CDR3 loop spans 19 amino acids. CDR3 bases: TGCGCCAGCAGTCCGGCCCGGCTTTTTGGGGGGGGTCGGGCAGATACGCAGTATTTT. It codes for CASSPARLFGGGRADTQYF.

This chain joins TRBV18 and TRBJ1-1; 11 bases align to TRBD1. The V gene end was trimmed by 3 bases and the J gene end by 5 bases; junction bases not matched to a gene: 5. Per germline, CDR1 KGHSH and CDR2 LQKENI. CDR3 size: 15 residues. The CDR3 protein is CASSPIRDRGTEAFF. The CDR3 DNA reads as TGTGCCAGCTCACCGATCCGGGACAGGGGGACTGAAGCTTTCTTT.

This clone was observed a few times. The V gene is TRBV9, the J gene TRBJ2-7, with D possibly being TRBD1 (5 bases). The CDR3 has 13 amino acids. CDR1 is SGDLS and CDR2 is YYNGEE in the germline V gene. Trimming left V 2 bases short and J 5 bases short, with 11 bases between. The CDR3 region is CASSVGHFNEQYF. Here the CDR3 DNA reads TGTGCCAGCAGCGTCGGACATTTCAACGAGCAGTACTTC.

CDR3 sequence (DNA): TGTGCCAGCAGTCTAGCGGGGGGGCCGGATGAGCAGTTCTTC. Translating it yields CASSLAGGPDEQFF. The gene calls are TRBV6-1 and TRBJ2-1; 12 bases match TRBD2. The V and J ends lost 5 bases and 8 bases, in that order; junction bases with no gene match: 4. CDR1 and CDR2 from the germline V gene are MNHNS and SASEGT. This CDR3 spans 14 amino acids.

This clone was observed a single time. The chain recombines TRBV11-2 with TRBJ1-1, with unresolved D. Germline CDR1 is SGHAT and CDR2 is FQNNGV. The CDR3 extends over 13 amino acids. Trimming took off 5 bases at V and 1 base at J, with 8 bases between the two ends. The CDR3 is CASSPTANTEAFF. CDR3 nucleotide sequence: TGTGCCAGCAGCCCAACAGCGAACACTGAAGCTTTCTTT.

V is TRBV2 and J is TRBJ1-5; TRBD1 might be the D (6 bases). The germline CDR1 and CDR2 sequences are SNHLY and FYNNEI. Trimming left V 6 bases short and J 4 bases short, with 10 bases between. The CDR3 loop spans 13 amino acids. The CDR3 coding sequence is TGTGCCAGCAGGAAGGACAGTAATCAGCCCCAGCATTTT. Translation gives CASRKDSNQPQHF. The whole variable domain, remainder taken from reference TRBV2 and TRBJ1-5, is EPEVTQTPSHQVTQMGQEVILRCVPISNHLYFYWYRQILGQKVEFLVSFYNNEISEKSEIFDDQFSVERPDGSNFTLKIRSTKLEDSAMYFCASRKDSNQPQHFGDGTRLSIL.

This clone occurred a few times. The chain couples TRBV20-1 to TRBJ2-5; D is unresolved. The germline V gene encodes CDR1 DFQATT and CDR2 SNEGSKA (reference sequence). V was cut by 8 bases and J by 4 bases, with 11 bases left in between. The CDR3 is made up of 11 amino acids. Here the CDR3 reads CSPTTGETQYF. The CDR3 DNA reads TGCAGTCCTACCACGGGAGAGACCCAGTACTTC.

The chain recombines TRBV9 with TRBJ2-3, with D maybe TRBD2 (6 bases). This CDR3 is 15 amino acids long. Germline CDR1 reads SGDLS; CDR2 reads YYNGEE. V was clipped by 0 bases and J by 3 bases, with 11 bases between them. For the CDR3, the DNA is TGTGCCAGCAGCGTAGTGGCAGGGAGGACAGATACGCAGTATTTT. Protein: CASSVVAGRTDTQYF.

This clone appeared a single time. The chain links TRBV10-3 to TRBJ1-1, with D possibly TRBD1 on 6 matching bases. Germline lookup yields CDR1 ENHRY and CDR2 SYGVKD. Trimming took 0 bases from V and 2 from J, leaving 10 bases between them. This CDR3 region has 15 residues. The CDR3: CAISESVQGNTEAFF. CDR3 sequence (DNA): TGTGCCATCAGTGAGTCAGTACAGGGAAACACTGAAGCTTTCTTT.

This clone has just a few counts. J is TRBJ1-6 and V is TRBV7-3, with D maybe TRBD1 (5 bases). The CDR3 spans 16 residues. Deletions cut 1 base from V and 3 bases from J, with 10 bases between. Germline assignment: CDR1 SGHTA and CDR2 FQGTGA. CDR3 nucleotide sequence: TGTGCCAGCAGCTTAAGGGGGTTGGGCTATAATTCACCCCTCCACTTT. Translation gives CASSLRGLGYNSPLHF.

This chain connects TRBV20-1 to TRBJ2-7; possibly TRBD2 for D (5 bases). The CDR3 has 11 amino acids. The V gene lost 3 bases and the J gene lost 5 bases, with 8 bases spanning the gap. Germline V lookup: CDR1 DFQATT, CDR2 SNEGSKA (reference sequence). The CDR3 DNA sequence: TGCAGTGCTAGTATAGCGCACGAGCAGTACTTC. As protein: CSASIAHEQYF.

The sample holds one count of this clone. The chain employs TRBV6-5 and TRBJ1-5; D gene ambiguous. V gave up 0 bases and J gave up 3 bases, with 12 bases separating them. In germline, CDR1 is MNHEY, CDR2 SVGAGI. The CDR3 is made up of 16 amino acids. This CDR3 is CASSYSRDMNNQPQHF. In DNA form, the CDR3 reads TGTGCCAGCAGTTACTCGAGAGATATGAACAATCAGCCCCAGCATTTT.

This sequence joins TRBV2 and TRBJ1-6; a possible D gene is TRBD1 (5 bases). The germline V gene has CDR1 SNHLY and CDR2 FYNNEI. This CDR3 has 15 amino acids. Trimming removed 4 bases from V and 6 bases from J, with 13 bases in between. CDR3 residues: CASSAGGGTNSPLHF. CDR3 DNA: TGTGCCAGCAGTGCCGGGGGTGGAACTAATTCACCCCTCCACTTT.

This clone was detected only a few times. The rearrangement joins TRBV11-2 to TRBJ1-6; perhaps TRBD1 as D (6 bases). Germline values: CDR1 SGHAT, CDR2 FQNNGV. There are 15 residues in the CDR3. V was shortened by 2 bases and J by 6 bases, with 11 bases between the two germline ends. As DNA, the CDR3 is TGTGCCAGCAGCTTAATGGACAGTCGTAATTCACCCCTCCACTTT. This encodes CASSLMDSRNSPLHF.

This clone was detected once. The chain combines TRBV6-5 with TRBJ2-7, with 7 bases lining up with TRBD2. V was pared by 2 bases and J by 5 bases, with 3 bases of the junction left unmatched. The CDR3 is 13 amino acids. In germline, CDR1 is MNHEY, CDR2 SVGAGI. The CDR3 is CASSYDAGDEQYF. The CDR3 DNA reads TGTGCCAGCAGTTACGACGCGGGGGACGAGCAGTACTTC.

The chain recombines TRBV19 with TRBJ1-5; 7 nucleotides line up with TRBD1. The V segment lost 6 bases and the J segment 0 bases; nucleotides outside the gene matches: 5. The CDR3 spans 15 residues. Germline CDR1 is LNHDA and CDR2 is SQIVND (reference sequence). CDR3 in DNA: TGTGCCAGTAGGAGGACAGGACGTAGCAATCAGCCCCAGCATTTT. Amino acids: CASRRTGRSNQPQHF.

This clone has just one count. The chain has TRBV6-5 and TRBJ1-4; no definite D call. Germline-derived CDR1 and CDR2 are MNHEY and SVGAGI. This CDR3 has 15 amino acids. V shed 2 bases and J shed 6 bases, with 13 bases lying between them. The CDR3 coding sequence is TGTGCCAGCAGTTACGCCGGGAGGAGTGATGAAAAACTGTTTTTT. Protein: CASSYAGRSDEKLFF.

J is TRBJ1-2 and V is TRBV19; TRBD1 agrees at 9 bases. The CDR3 is 18 amino acids. The V segment lost 0 bases and the J segment 7 bases; nucleotides outside the gene matches: 15. Germline CDR1 LNHDA, CDR2 SQIVND (reference sequence). The CDR3 spells CASSIDLWDRVAETGYTF. In nucleotides, the CDR3 is TGTGCCAGTAGTATAGATCTATGGGACAGGGTTGCTGAAACTGGCTACACCTTC.

This chain uses TRBV5-4 with TRBJ2-1; a possible D gene is TRBD2 (6 bases). This CDR3 spans 15 amino acids. V lost 0 bases and J lost 2, with 9 bases in between. Germline-derived CDR1 and CDR2 are SGHNT and YYREEE (reference sequence). The CDR3 protein is CASSLGAGPYNEQFF. CDR3 nucleotides: TGTGCCAGCAGCTTGGGAGCGGGCCCCTACAATGAGCAGTTCTTC. Together with reference TRBV5-4 and TRBJ2-1, the CDR3 gives the full variable domain: ETGVTQSPTHLIKTRGQQVTLRCSSQSGHNTVSWYQQALGQGPQFIFQYYREEENGRGNFPPRFSGLQFPNYSSELNVNALELDDSALYLCASSLGAGPYNEQFFGPGTRLTVL.

This chain links TRBV4-1 with TRBJ2-2, with 10 positions matching TRBD1. The CDR3 runs to 17 residues. The J segment lost 3 bases and the V segment lost 2 bases, leaving 6 bases of the junction unmatched. CDR1 is MGHRA and CDR2 is YSYEKL in the germline V gene. The CDR3 region has the DNA TGCGCCAGCAGCCAACCGATGGGACAGGGGCACACCGGGGAGCTGTTTTTT. It translates to CASSQPMGQGHTGELFF.

V usage is TRBV5-6 and J usage is TRBJ2-7; no firm D call. V lost 2 bases, J lost 4 bases, and 7 bases lay in between. The CDR3 length is 12 residues. Germline CDR1 reads SGHDT; CDR2 reads YYEEEE. CDR3 in DNA: TGTGCCAGCAGCTTAATTGGGTACGAGCAGTACTTC. Protein: CASSLIGYEQYF.